The 28 T cell receptor beta chains presented below share a single source sample, sequenced in a study of T-cell memory formation after mild COVID-19. TCRdb itself ran the 5' RACE reads through MiXCR, one entry per CDR3 protein. The profile covers 550,000 to 600,000 distinct CDR3 sequences, with roughly 20% appearing a single time and around 7.7% taken by the ten largest. Material for sequencing was PBMCs or a T cell subset sorted from them (not recorded which). These receptors originate from an adult woman who had mild COVID-19 (a few samples of this study predate the infection). Cell type and time point are not known.

The chain couples TRBV2 to TRBJ2-5, with 10 bases lining up with TRBD2. This CDR3 comprises 17 residues. The V and J ends lost 1 base and 4 bases, in that order; junction bases with no gene match: 9. Germline V gives CDR1 SNHLY, CDR2 FYNNEI. CDR3 loop: CASSEEAWTSGGETQYF. CDR3 sequence (DNA): TGTGCCAGCAGTGAAGAAGCCTGGACTAGCGGTGGAGAGACCCAGTACTTC.

The J gene is TRBJ1-5, the V gene TRBV24-1, with 8 bases that match TRBD1. CDR1 is KGHDR, CDR2 SFDVKD, per germline. The CDR3 is made up of 14 amino acids. V lost 10 bases and J lost 5; bases outside the gene matches: 9. This CDR3 reads CATITGGRYQPQHF. In DNA, the CDR3 is TGTGCCACAATAACAGGGGGACGCTATCAGCCCCAGCATTTT.

The table lists this clonotype with a few counts. CDR3 residues: CASSYGSGGRNEQYF. CDR3 nucleotide sequence: TGTGCCAGCAGTTACGGATCAGGGGGCCGCAACGAGCAGTACTTC. The V and J genes are TRBV6-2 or TRBV6-3 and TRBJ2-7, with 8 nucleotides matching TRBD1. V dropped 2 bases and J dropped 5; count of bases not matched to a gene: 8. The CDR3 length is 15 residues. Germline loops: CDR1 MNHEY, CDR2 SVGEGT.

Note on this clonotype: Without the conserved terminal phenylalanine or tryptophan, this CDR3 likely stems from a read error. The chain uses TRBV18 and TRBJ2-1, with 11 nucleotides matching TRBD2. Looked up from germline, CDR1 is KGHSH and CDR2 is LQKENI. This CDR3 comprises 17 residues. This CDR3 reads CASSPAGLAGGYKEQFL. DNA of the CDR3: TGTGCCAGCTCACCAGCGGGTCTAGCGGGAGGATACAAGGAGCAGTTCTTA.

This clonotype was seen many times. The rearrangement joins TRBV7-2 to TRBJ2-1, with TRBD2 identical over 11 bases. The CDR3 runs 15 residues. J was trimmed by 10 bases and V by 5 bases; bases with no gene match: 10. Germline V gene lookup returns CDR1 SGHTA and CDR2 FQGNSA. The CDR3 sequence: CASSPNLAGGAEQFF. CDR3 nucleotides: TGTGCCAGCAGCCCGAACCTAGCGGGAGGAGCGGAGCAGTTCTTC.

This clonotype appeared a few times. V usage is TRBV3-1 and J usage is TRBJ2-5; no clear D. The V gene's germline CDR1 is LGHDT and CDR2 YNNKEL (reference sequence). CDR3 length equals 16 residues. Trimming pared 0 bases from V and 1 base from J, leaving 12 bases between. The CDR3 sequence is CASSQDIGKLQETQYF. CDR3 in DNA: TGTGCCAGCAGCCAAGATATTGGCAAACTCCAAGAGACCCAGTACTTC.

J is TRBJ1-1 and V is TRBV12-5; tentatively, D is TRBD1 (6 bases). The CDR3 runs 12 residues. Germline CDR1 reads LGHNT; CDR2 reads FRNRAP. CDR3 coding DNA: TGTGCCACCTCGGCGGGGGGGCCTGAAGCTTTCTTT. Protein product: CATSAGGPEAFF.

A few counts support this clonotype. The chain uses TRBV7-9 and TRBJ1-2; D is ambiguous. Trimming shortened V by 1 base and J by 8 bases, and 11 bases separated the two germline ends. CDR3 size: 13 residues. Germline loops: CDR1 SEHNR, CDR2 FQNEAQ (reference sequence). The CDR3 sequence is CASSLEFFVGYTF. DNA for the CDR3: TGTGCCAGCAGCTTAGAATTCTTTGTCGGCTACACCTTC.

The V and J genes are TRBV5-4 and TRBJ2-1; 10 nucleotides line up with TRBD1. The V and J ends lost 0 bases and 8 bases, in that order; junction bases with no gene match: 5. The CDR3 loop spans 15 amino acids. Germline V CDR1 and CDR2: SGHNT, YYREEE (reference sequence). CDR3 region: CASSLVTGGMYEQFF. In nucleotides, the CDR3 is TGTGCCAGCAGCTTGGTGACAGGGGGCATGTATGAGCAGTTCTTC.

The sample holds a few counts of this clonotype. The J gene is TRBJ2-1, the V gene TRBV7-9, with TRBD1 identical over 7 bases. This CDR3 contains 15 residues. Trimming took 4 bases from V and 5 from J; bases not matched to a gene: 8. Germline-derived CDR1 and CDR2 are SEHNR and FQNEAQ (reference sequence). Written as DNA, the CDR3 is TGTGCCAGCAGCTATCGAATCGGGACAGACAATGAGCAGTTCTTC. Translation gives CASSYRIGTDNEQFF.

This clonotype was counted between two and nine times. The rearrangement links TRBV4-1 to TRBJ2-4; D is unresolved. V was trimmed by 2 bases and J by 3 bases, leaving 14 bases between them. Germline V gene lookup returns CDR1 MGHRA and CDR2 YSYEKL. The CDR3 extends over 16 amino acids. The CDR3 nucleotides read TGCGCCAGCAGCCAAAGAACCCAGTGGGACAAAAACATTCAGTACTTC. Amino acid sequence: CASSQRTQWDKNIQYF.

This clonotype occurred many times. The chain uses TRBV24-1 and TRBJ2-1; D is possibly TRBD2 (6 bases). Deletions cut 1 base from V and 5 bases from J, with 14 bases between. The germline gives CDR1 KGHDR, CDR2 SFDVKD. The CDR3 runs 16 residues. The CDR3 nucleotides are TGTGCCACCAGTGATTTAGGCAGTGGGAGGAACAATGAGCAGTTCTTC. This translates into CATSDLGSGRNNEQFF.

This clonotype showed up just a few times. This chain uses TRBV7-6 with TRBJ2-1, with TRBD1 matching over 8 bases. The V gene end was trimmed by 5 bases and the J gene end by 2 bases; junction bases not matched to a gene: 5. Germline V gene sequence: CDR1 SGHVS, CDR2 FNYEAQ. The CDR3 spans 15 residues. CDR3 DNA sequence: TGTGCCAGCAGCCCTTGGACAGGGACCTACAATGAGCAGTTCTTC. Its protein is CASSPWTGTYNEQFF.

The chain joins TRBV5-1 to TRBJ1-2; D is unclear. With 0 bases removed from V and 5 bases from J, the gap between germline ends came to 11 bases. The CDR3 runs to 14 residues. Germline V lookup: CDR1 SGHRS, CDR2 YFSETQ. CDR3 in amino acids: CASSLDGRKYGYTF. DNA for the CDR3: TGCGCCAGCAGCTTGGATGGCAGGAAATATGGCTACACCTTC.

The sample holds a few counts of this clonotype. V usage is TRBV5-1 and J usage is TRBJ1-2, with D possibly matching TRBD1 (6 bases). Trimming removed 4 bases from V and 1 base from J, with 17 bases in between. Looked up from germline, CDR1 is SGHRS and CDR2 is YFSETQ. The length of the CDR3 is 16 residues. In DNA, the CDR3 is TGCGCCAGCAGCCCTGGACAGTTCTTAATTAACTATGGCTACACCTTC. This sequence encodes CASSPGQFLINYGYTF.

The chain has TRBV27 and TRBJ2-7, with TRBD1 matching over 7 bases. Germline V gives CDR1 MNHEY, CDR2 SMNVEV (reference sequence). The CDR3 extends over 15 amino acids. Trimming cost V 2 bases and J 1 base; bases outside gene matches: 5. The CDR3: CASSLPGTESYEQYF. The DNA for the CDR3 is TGTGCCAGCAGTTTACCTGGGACAGAATCCTACGAGCAGTACTTC.

This chain connects TRBV2 to TRBJ1-2, with TRBD1 as a possible D gene (5 bases). Germline CDR1 SNHLY, CDR2 FYNNEI. This CDR3 spans 14 amino acids. V lost 4 bases to trimming and J lost 2 bases, with 11 bases between them. The CDR3 DNA reads TGTGCCAGCAGTGGGGACGGTGTCAACTATGGCTACACCTTC. Protein product: CASSGDGVNYGYTF.

This clonotype was observed a handful of times. This chain links TRBV25-1 with TRBJ2-1; 13 bases are a match to TRBD2. Germline V gene data show CDR1 as MGHDK and CDR2 as SYGVNS. Trimming took 1 base from V and 8 from J; bases not matched to a gene: 8. This CDR3 contains 17 residues. The CDR3 spells CASSESGLAGAEDEQFF. The CDR3 region has the DNA TGTGCCAGCAGTGAATCTGGACTAGCGGGGGCAGAGGATGAGCAGTTCTTC. Combining the CDR3 with reference TRBV25-1 and TRBJ2-1 gives the whole variable domain EADIYQTPRYLVIGTGKKITLECSQTMGHDKMYWYQQDPGMELHLIHYSYGVNSTEKGDLSSESTVSRIRTEHFPLTLESARPSHTSQYLCASSESGLAGAEDEQFFGPGTRLTVL.

This clonotype has more than one count but fewer than ten. The chain joins TRBV20-1 to TRBJ2-5; no clear D. The CDR3 is 12 amino acids. The V and J ends lost 1 base and 9 bases respectively, with 12 bases between them. Germline CDR1 reads DFQATT; CDR2 reads SNEGSKA (reference sequence). CDR3 amino acids: CSARVDGWPQYF. CDR3 nucleotide sequence: TGCAGTGCTAGAGTGGACGGTTGGCCCCAGTACTTC.

The chain recombines TRBV7-6 with TRBJ2-7; TRBD2 matches 11 bases. Germline V gene lookup returns CDR1 SGHVS and CDR2 FNYEAQ. This CDR3 spans 17 amino acids. Trimming removed 2 bases from V and 0 bases from J; junction bases left unmatched: 6. In DNA form, the CDR3 reads TGTGCCAGCAGCTTAACTAGCGGGAGCCCCAGCTCCTACGAGCAGTACTTC. Translation gives CASSLTSGSPSSYEQYF. The complete variable domain, with remaining parts taken from reference TRBV7-6 and TRBJ2-7, reads GAGVSQSPRYKVTKRGQDVALRCDPISGHVSLYWYRQALGQGPEFLTYFNYEAQQDKSGLPNDRFSAERPEGSISTLTIQRTEQRDSAMYRCASSLTSGSPSSYEQYFGPGTRLTVT.

This clonotype was picked up a small number of times. The V and J genes are TRBV20-1 and TRBJ2-3; possibly TRBD2 for D (6 bases). Trimming cost V 0 bases and J 5 bases, with 9 bases left between them. The V gene's germline CDR1 is DFQATT and CDR2 SNEGSKA (reference sequence). The CDR3 extends over 13 amino acids. DNA for the CDR3: TGCAGTGCTAGAGATCCCGGGAGAGATACGCAGTATTTT. It encodes CSARDPGRDTQYF.

The V gene is TRBV2, the J gene TRBJ1-1; D not certain. V was pared by 0 bases and J by 4 bases, with 12 bases between. CDR3 length: 15 residues. Germline V gene sequence: CDR1 SNHLY, CDR2 FYNNEI. The CDR3 reads CASSEAGRLGTEAFF. CDR3 sequence (DNA): TGTGCCAGCAGTGAAGCGGGCCGTCTGGGCACTGAAGCTTTCTTT.

This clonotype was recorded a few times. The CDR3 is CASSVDIVPYEQYF. DNA for the CDR3: TGTGCCAGCAGCGTAGATATCGTCCCCTACGAGCAGTACTTC. The V gene is TRBV9, the J gene TRBJ2-7, with no clear D. This CDR3 has 14 amino acids. Trimming took off 0 bases at V and 2 bases at J, with 9 bases between the two ends. Germline V gene lookup returns CDR1 SGDLS and CDR2 YYNGEE.

In its sample, this clonotype was seen a few times. V gene TRBV7-2 combines with J gene TRBJ2-1; no firm D call. The CDR3 sequence is 17 residues long. Germline lookup yields CDR1 SGHTA and CDR2 FQGNSA. The V end lost 4 bases, the J end lost 4 bases, and 20 bases lay between the germline ends. The CDR3 DNA reads as TGTGCCAGCAGCTCCCCGCCGGAAGGCCTCAGGTACAATGAGCAGTTCTTC. The encoded protein is CASSSPPEGLRYNEQFF.

This clonotype has more than one count but fewer than ten. The gene calls are TRBV19 and TRBJ2-2; D is perhaps TRBD1 (5 bases). V lost 1 base to trimming and J lost 7 bases, with 10 bases between them. From germline, CDR1 is LNHDA and CDR2 SQIVND (reference sequence). CDR3 size: 14 residues. CDR3 loop: CASSIGGSVGELFF. The CDR3 nucleotides are TGTGCCAGTAGTATAGGGGGCTCAGTCGGGGAGCTGTTTTTT.

V usage is TRBV4-1 and J usage is TRBJ2-7; 9 bases are shared with TRBD1. The CDR3 length is 15 residues. V lost 1 base, J lost 5 bases, and 6 bases stayed unmatched. Per germline, CDR1 MGHRA and CDR2 YSYEKL. CDR3 DNA sequence: TGCGCCAGCAGCCAAGGGGACAGGGAAAGGAACGAGCAGTACTTC. Amino acid sequence: CASSQGDRERNEQYF.

This clonotype was seen many times. The V and J genes are TRBV6-2 or TRBV6-3 and TRBJ1-1; 8 bases are a match to TRBD1. Trimming cost V 6 bases and J 4 bases; bases outside gene matches: 1. CDR3 length equals 12 residues. Germline assignment: CDR1 MNHEY and CDR2 SVGEGT. CDR3 nucleotide sequence: TGTGCCAGCAGGGACAGGGTCACTGAAGCTTTCTTT. It specifies CASRDRVTEAFF.

This chain connects TRBV12-3 or TRBV12-4 to TRBJ2-1, with TRBD2 matching over 7 bases. V was pared by 2 bases and J by 9 bases, with 7 bases of the junction left unmatched. The CDR3 has 14 amino acids. CDR3 bases: TGTGCCAGCAGTTTATCGAGCGGGATGGCTGAGCAGTTCTTC. Its protein product is CASSLSSGMAEQFF.